This is a list of T cell receptor beta chains from one sample in a study of early T cells in non-severe SARS-CoV-2 infection. TCRdb re-derived calls from the 5' RACE reads in MiXCR, one entry per CDR3 protein. This sample has some 66,000 distinct CDR3 sequences, with roughly 10% found just once. Sequenced sample: whole blood. The receptors stem from an adult who was a healthcare worker with PCR-confirmed SARS-CoV-2 infection or an uninfected control (not recorded which). The CDR3 runs from the conserved cysteine through the conserved F or W. A D gene is named only where the DNA matches it firmly. Expanded clones get a size class; other rows say once, few or many, or leave the size out.

TRBV7-8	TRBJ1-2	NA	NA	CASSLANSVQGGYGYTF	TGTGCCAGCAGCTTAGCGAATTCGGTACAGGGAGGCTATGGCTACACCTTC
TRBV29-1	TRBJ1-5	NA	few	CSVTGTPKGPQHF	TGCAGCGTGACCGGGACCCCCAAAGGGCCCCAGCATTTT
TRBV6-6	TRBJ2-7	TRBD1	few	CASSYSPGQGNEQYF	TGTGCCAGCAGTTACTCACCGGGACAGGGAAACGAGCAGTACTTC
TRBV19	TRBJ2-2	NA	NA	CASSIWQGTGELFF	TGTGCCAGTAGTATATGGCAGGGCACCGGGGAGCTGTTTTTT
TRBV6-2/TRBV6-3	TRBJ2-7	NA	many	CASSYSAQTFLDEQYF	TGTGCCAGCAGTTACTCGGCCCAGACGTTTCTCGACGAGCAGTACTTC
TRBV7-7	TRBJ2-1	NA	NA	CASSLAGKNEQFF	TGTGCCAGCAGCTTAGCGGGAAAAAATGAGCAGTTCTTC
TRBV12-3/TRBV12-4	TRBJ2-2	TRBD2	NA	CASSRGLANTGELFF	TGTGCCAGCAGCCGGGGACTAGCGAACACCGGGGAGCTGTTTTTT
TRBV7-2	TRBJ2-5	NA	NA	CTSSLSGSQETQYF	TGTACCAGCAGCTTATCGGGCAGCCAAGAGACCCAGTACTTC
TRBV28	TRBJ1-2	NA	NA	CASSHPYGYTF	TGTGCCAGCAGCCACCCCTATGGCTACACCTTC
TRBV6-1	TRBJ2-7	NA	many	CASSATRTSGEQYF	TGTGCCAGCAGTGCCACTAGGACCTCAGGCGAGCAGTACTTC
TRBV7-3	TRBJ2-1	TRBD2	NA	CASSFAAAGEQFF	TGTGCCAGCAGCTTCGCGGCAGCGGGAGAGCAGTTCTTC
TRBV4-3	TRBJ2-7	TRBD2	many	CASSQVLAGLYEQYF	TGCGCCAGCAGCCAAGTTTTAGCGGGACTCTACGAGCAGTACTTC
TRBV7-8	TRBJ2-3	TRBD2	few	CASSSTSGKDTQYF	TGTGCCAGCAGCTCGACTAGCGGGAAAGATACGCAGTATTTT
TRBV6-9	TRBJ2-1	TRBD2	many	CASSYPKGLAGVLNEQFF	TGTGCCAGCAGTTATCCGAAGGGACTAGCGGGAGTGTTGAATGAGCAGTTCTTC
TRBV7-3	TRBJ2-1	TRBD2	few	CASSALGLAGGGEQFF	TGTGCCAGCAGCGCTCTGGGACTAGCGGGAGGAGGTGAGCAGTTCTTC
TRBV28	TRBJ1-2	NA	few	CASSAGMKRGYTF	TGTGCCAGCAGTGCCGGGATGAAAAGAGGCTACACCTTC
TRBV12-3/TRBV12-4	TRBJ1-2	NA	many	CASSPGDYGYTF	TGTGCCAGCAGTCCCGGGGACTATGGCTACACCTTC
TRBV10-2	TRBJ1-1	NA	NA	CASSANKQASAEAFF	TGCGCCAGCAGTGCTAATAAACAGGCTAGCGCTGAAGCTTTCTTT
TRBV5-1	TRBJ2-2	TRBD2	NA	CASSQIAGGDTGELFF	TGCGCCAGCAGCCAGATAGCGGGAGGGGACACCGGGGAGCTGTTTTTT
TRBV7-2	TRBJ2-3	TRBD2	few	CASSTRTSLMLTDTQYF	TGTGCCAGCAGCACCAGGACTAGTTTAATGTTGACCGATACGCAGTATTTT
TRBV19	TRBJ2-5	NA	many	CASSDSLSRETQYF	TGTGCCAGTAGTGACAGCCTGTCCCGAGAGACCCAGTACTTC
TRBV2	TRBJ2-7	NA	few	CASSEGAGMAYEQYF	TGTGCCAGCAGTGAAGGCGCAGGGATGGCCTACGAGCAGTACTTC
TRBV29-1	TRBJ1-1	NA	NA	CSVAEGTAGNTEAFF	TGCAGCGTTGCTGAAGGGACCGCAGGGAACACTGAAGCTTTCTTT
TRBV10-3	TRBJ2-5	TRBD2	NA	CAAMAGGQETQYF	TGTGCCGCGATGGCGGGAGGGCAAGAGACCCAGTACTTC
TRBV19	TRBJ1-5	NA	few	CASSMASSNQPQHF	TGTGCCAGTAGTATGGCCAGCAGCAATCAGCCCCAGCATTTT
TRBV7-2	TRBJ1-2	TRBD1	NA	CASSLQGAQTVYGYTF	TGTGCCAGCAGCTTACAGGGGGCGCAAACTGTCTATGGCTACACCTTC
TRBV10-1	TRBJ2-7	TRBD2	NA	CASTGTTISYEQYF	TGCGCCAGCACCGGGACTACCATCTCCTACGAGCAGTACTTC